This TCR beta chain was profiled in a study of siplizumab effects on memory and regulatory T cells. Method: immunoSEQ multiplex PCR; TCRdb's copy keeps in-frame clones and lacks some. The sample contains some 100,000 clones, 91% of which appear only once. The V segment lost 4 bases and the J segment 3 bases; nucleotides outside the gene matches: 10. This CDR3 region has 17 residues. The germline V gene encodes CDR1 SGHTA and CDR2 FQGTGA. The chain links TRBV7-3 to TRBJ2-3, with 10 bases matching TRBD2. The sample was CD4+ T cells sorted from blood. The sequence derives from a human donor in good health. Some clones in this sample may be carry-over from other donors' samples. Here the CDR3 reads CASSSGPPSGSTDTQYF. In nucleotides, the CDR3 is TGTGCCAGCAGCTCCGGGCCACCTAGCGGGAGTACAGATACGCAGTATTTT.